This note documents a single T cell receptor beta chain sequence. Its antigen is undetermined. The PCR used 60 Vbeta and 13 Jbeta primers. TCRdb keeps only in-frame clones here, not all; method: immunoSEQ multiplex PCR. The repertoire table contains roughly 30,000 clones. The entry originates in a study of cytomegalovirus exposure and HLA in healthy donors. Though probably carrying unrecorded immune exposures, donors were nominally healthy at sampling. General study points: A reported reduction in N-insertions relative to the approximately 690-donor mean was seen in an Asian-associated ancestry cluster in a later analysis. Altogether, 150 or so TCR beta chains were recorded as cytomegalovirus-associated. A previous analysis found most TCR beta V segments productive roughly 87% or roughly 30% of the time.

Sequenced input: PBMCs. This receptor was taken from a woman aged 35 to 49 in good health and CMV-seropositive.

CDR3: CASSYDRRQPQHF. CDR3 DNA sequence: TGTGCCAGCAGTTACGACCGGCGGCAGCCCCAGCATTTT. The chain has TRBV6-5 and TRBJ1-5; no definite D call. Between the trimmed V and J ends, which lost 2 bases and 7 bases, there was a span of 9 bases. Germline V lookup: CDR1 MNHEY, CDR2 SVGAGI. This CDR3 comprises 13 residues.